Included here is one TCR beta chain sequence, with context. Many counts were recorded for this clonotype. Its antigen remains undetermined. Nothing much larger sits one base from this clone, and base qualities are not available. CDR1 DFQATT and CDR2 SNEGSKA were looked up in the germline V gene (reference sequence). V lost 6 bases and J lost 12 bases; the stretch between them is 15 bases long. From the cysteine up to the phenylalanine, the CDR3 has a length of 11 residues. Only CDR3 DNA is held: 33 bases, read in frame from base 1. The record originates from a study of regulatory T cells in long-lasting Graves disease (dated by TCRdb to the early 2020s). For the study in its entirety: Antithyroid drugs had been taken for less than 3 months by newly diagnosed Graves' disease patients. Persistent Graves' disease patients were compared with newly diagnosed Graves' disease patients by peripheral blood TCR sequencing and RNA sequencing. The study was conducted in China and was registered as a clinical trial. TCR sequencing covered roughly 13 persistent and roughly 20 newly diagnosed Graves' disease patients, about 35 samples in total. Findings and caveats that apply to the study as a whole: The study examined only peripheral blood because the primary lesion, thyroid tissue, could not be accessed. Persistent disease showed preferential use of TRBV28, TRBJ1-2 and TRBJ2-5, whereas newly diagnosed disease favored TRBV20-1 and TRBJ2-1. Compared with newly diagnosed patients, persistent Graves' disease patients had lower TCR Shannon entropy and fewer highly expanded clones, which suggests clonal expansion. Sequencing and analysis were restricted to the TCR beta chain. A larger number of public clonotypes was shared among persistent patients (approximately 2,600) than among newly diagnosed patients (over 850). As a limitation, the authors acknowledged that the small sample size may reduce accuracy.

The time point label for this specimen denotes: newly diagnosed GD, antithyroid drugs for less than 3 months. For both TCR sequencing and RNA sequencing, RNA was extracted from PBMCs using TRIzol. The diagnosis of Graves' disease was made according to American Thyroid Association guidelines. Patients for the study were recruited at an endocrinology department in Xi'an, China. From each patient, 7.5 to 9.5 milliliters of peripheral blood was collected into an EDTA anticoagulant tube. PBMCs were isolated by Ficoll Paque Plus density gradient separation without further T cell sorting. An Agilent 2100 Bioanalyzer and agarose gel were used to assess RNA quality, and a NanoDrop 2000 was used to measure RNA concentration. Library preparation was by multiplex PCR. Sequencing was performed on an Illumina HiSeq 4000. TCR beta libraries were built with iRepertoire HTBI primers and Arm-PCR amplification of CDR3 regions. Before sequencing, the PCR products underwent gel purification. Regarding the original processing steps: Gene usage analysis of CDR3 amino acid clonotypes used the 55 to 80 TRBV and some 15 TRBJ segments found across samples. COPE and FqMerger were used to merge filtered high-quality paired reads into contigs. BLAST was used to align contigs to IMGT TRBV, TRBD and TRBJ reference genes, with CDR3 defined following IMGT. Any clonotype with a frequency above 0.1% was classified as a highly expanded clone. Repertoire diversity was measured by Shannon entropy, and V-J evenness by the Gini coefficient. A clonotype was considered public if more than one individual shared it. TCRdb redid the processing of the public reads, applying fastp at Q25 and MiXCR, and retained in-frame beta chains. Each CDR3 protein gets just one entry, which takes the most common genes and DNA from the rows behind it. TCRdb assigned the V and J calls; the authors' analysis was not used. The sample includes approximately 360,000 distinct CDR3 sequences, with 12% observed a single time. The top ten clones comprise under 20% of the sample.

The sample was also linked to a second study, of T cells in Graves' hyperthyroidism and ophthalmopathy. The second study, in turn, reports: Graves' hyperthyroidism was defined as stable when no progression to ophthalmopathy occurred over 18 months of follow-up. Hyperthyroidism patients were aged 18 to 65 years and newly diagnosed, with disease duration of less than 2 months. Any patient with an uncontrolled infection, another autoimmune disease, pregnancy or lactation was excluded. Diagnoses were established on the basis of clinical symptoms, serum thyroxine and TRAb, thyroid ultrasound, and orbital computed tomography. For the first round of RT-PCR on the TCR CDR3, the HTBI primer set was used together with the Qiagen OneStep RT-PCR kit. Most expanded thyroid clonotypes (frequency above 0.001) were also detected in blood, suggesting blood repertoires may reflect thyroid immune responses. A 13 V-J signature model separated ophthalmopathy from stable hyperthyroidism, with roughly 88% sensitivity and 81.08% specificity in cross-validation and 80%/75% in testing. In validation, the model predicted progression to ophthalmopathy with just under 71% sensitivity and approximately 74% specificity, a median of 6.5 months before onset. A discovery cohort of about a hundred patients, 43 with Graves' ophthalmopathy and under 60 with stable Graves' hyperthyroidism, was used to find distinguishing TCR V-J signatures. Whether ophthalmopathy could be predicted prospectively was tested in an independent validation cohort made up of about 20 hyperthyroidism patients plus 17 patients who later progressed to ophthalmopathy. The 100 discovery patients were randomly split 7:3 into training and test sets. The study also compared thyroid tissue and blood T-cell repertoires from roughly six Graves' hyperthyroidism patients. After blood sampling, hyperthyroidism patients were treated with methimazole at a starting dose of 30 mg daily, and ophthalmopathy patients were treated with high-dose intravenous methylprednisolone. Libraries were constructed in a second round of multiplex PCR, after which size selection and purification were carried out. Sequencing of the libraries was done on an Illumina HiSeq2000 using paired-end 100 bp reads. SOAPnuke was used to process the raw data, throwing out any read that contained adapters or uncalled bases, had a mean Phred below 15, or lacked an exact constant-primer or identifier match. COPE v1.2.5 was used to merge high-quality paired reads, and clonotypes were defined as unique nucleotide sequences. MiTCR v1.1 was used to align the clonotypes against IMGT TRBV, TRBD and TRBJ reference segments. Only V-J combinations with frequency above 0.0001, covering about 99% of repertoires, were analysed. The TCS score was defined as F50 (clonal expansion) divided by E x V (chaos), with BLOSUM62-based TCRdist calculated between CDR3 peptides within each V-J. Welch's t-statistics and random forest reduced approximately 520 V-J features to fewer than 15, which were used in a naive Bayes classifier (R e1071). Sample size was not statistically predetermined, and blinding of investigators to group allocation was not performed. The paper reports TCR Vbeta CDR3 sequencing of roughly 140 peripheral blood samples: fewer than 50 ophthalmopathy, 70 to 85 hyperthyroidism and 17 progressor patients.

This chain joins TRBV20-1 to TRBJ1-5; TRBD1 could be the D gene, as 5 bases match. This specimen was peripheral blood mononuclear cells (PBMCs), taken at new diagnosis, from a patient treated with antithyroid drugs. The TCR originated in a woman aged 18 to 35 with Graves disease. Donor details come from another sample of the same person, matched by shared clones. The bases read TGCAGTGCCCTACGACAGCGCCTCCAGCATTTT. Its protein product is CSALRQRLQHF.